The 20 T cell receptor beta chains below come from one sample, sequenced in a study of blood T cell repertoires in COVID-19. The table came from immunoSEQ multiplex PCR; TCRdb's copy has only in-frame clones and leaves some out. Altogether 170,000 or so clones are present, about 86% being singletons, with the ten largest covering over 0.7%. The sequencing input was peripheral blood. These receptors all come from a woman under 30 who had recovered from COVID-19.

V usage is TRBV7-2 and J usage is TRBJ1-2; 7 bases fit TRBD1. The CDR3 loop spans 14 amino acids. Germline V CDR1 and CDR2: SGHTA, FQGNSA. Unmatched junction bases numbered 9, after V lost 5 bases and J lost 6 bases. The CDR3 region has the DNA TGTGCCAGCAGCCCTTACGGAGGACAGGATGGCTACACCTTC. Its translation is CASSPYGGQDGYTF.

This rearrangement joins TRBV18 to TRBJ2-7; 8 bases align to TRBD1. Germline loops: CDR1 KGHSH, CDR2 LQKENI. This CDR3 is 14 amino acids long. Germline trimming cut 6 bases from V and 6 bases from J; bases unmatched to any gene: 10. For the CDR3, the DNA is TGTGCCAGCTCGGGACAGGACAGGGCGGGCGAGCAGTACGTC. Encoded protein: CASSGQDRAGEQYV.

The chain carries TRBV7-2 and TRBJ2-5, with D hard to call. With 3 bases removed from V and 5 bases from J, the gap between germline ends came to 7 bases. The CDR3 sequence is 12 residues long. Germline V CDR1 and CDR2: SGHTA, FQGNSA. The CDR3 sequence is CASSFSSETQYF. CDR3 nucleotides: TGTGCCAGCAGCTTCTCTTCGGAGACCCAGTACTTC.

Of note for this clone: The limits of the CDR3 on the DNA are not certain, so only TCRdb's listed CDR3 is given. The chain is built from TRBV19 and TRBJ1-5; TRBD1 reflects the table's D call only, with no check against the DNA. Germline lookup yields CDR1 LNHDA and CDR2 SQIVND (reference sequence). The CDR3 length is 16 residues, termini included. The chain's CDR3 is CASTSGGQGEGQPQHF.

The chain recombines TRBV7-6 with TRBJ2-5; D remains ambiguous. The germline CDR1 and CDR2 sequences are SGHVS and FNYEAQ. The CDR3 extends over 11 amino acids. Trimming removed 5 bases from V and 5 bases from J, with 6 bases in between. CDR3 region: CASSRFETQYF. In nucleotides, the CDR3 is TGTGCCAGCAGCCGGTTCGAGACCCAGTACTTC.

The V gene is TRBV2, the J gene TRBJ1-3; tentative D call: TRBD1 (6 bases). This CDR3 region has 12 residues. CDR1 is SNHLY and CDR2 is FYNNEI in the germline V gene. With 7 bases removed from V and 3 bases from J, the gap between germline ends came to 7 bases. The CDR3 sequence is CASMDSGNTIYF. The CDR3 bases are TGTGCCAGCATGGACAGTGGAAACACCATATATTTT.

In its sample, this clone was seen once. The chain employs TRBV13 and TRBJ2-1; 8 positions agree with TRBD2. CDR3 length: 14 amino acids. Germline-derived CDR1 and CDR2 are PRHDT and FYEKMQ (reference sequence). V trimming: 6 bases; J trimming: 2 bases; junction bases outside the gene matches: 3. CDR3 in amino acids: CASRREATYNEQFF. CDR3 coding DNA: TGTGCCAGCAGGCGGGAGGCAACCTACAATGAGCAGTTCTTC.

This clone was observed a single time. V and J are TRBV4-1 and TRBJ1-1; D is possibly TRBD1 (6 bases). The germline V gene has CDR1 MGHRA and CDR2 YSYEKL. Deletions cut 1 base from V and 0 bases from J, with 9 bases between. The CDR3 is 15 amino acids. This CDR3 reads CASSQGQAMNTEAFF. Written as DNA, the CDR3 is TGCGCCAGCAGCCAAGGACAGGCGATGAACACTGAAGCTTTCTTT.

The rearrangement uses TRBV4-1 and TRBJ2-7; 9 positions agree with TRBD1. There are 16 residues in the CDR3. CDR1 and CDR2 from the germline V gene are MGHRA and YSYEKL. Trimming took 0 bases from V and 5 from J; bases not matched to a gene: 8. The chain's CDR3 is CASSQEPGQGFHEQYF. DNA of the CDR3: TGCGCCAGCAGCCAAGAGCCGGGACAGGGATTCCACGAGCAGTACTTC.

This chain uses TRBV7-2 with TRBJ1-1, with a weak D call TRBD1 (6 bases). V was pared by 5 bases and J by 3 bases, with 10 bases between. The germline V gene encodes CDR1 SGHTA and CDR2 FQGNSA. The CDR3 is 13 residues long. The CDR3 loop is CASSPQGYTEAFF. DNA for the CDR3: TGTGCCAGCAGCCCCCAGGGGTACACTGAAGCTTTCTTT.

DNA of the CDR3: TGTGCCAGCAGTGAATTGGGGGGTCGGGTCAATGAGCAGTTCTTC. Translated: CASSELGGRVNEQFF. V and J are TRBV2 and TRBJ2-1; tentatively, D is TRBD2 (6 bases). Looked up from germline, CDR1 is SNHLY and CDR2 is FYNNEI. The CDR3 is 15 residues long. Between the trimmed V and J ends, which lost 2 bases and 6 bases, there was a span of 14 bases.

This sequence joins TRBV24-1 and TRBJ1-2, with D unresolved. Trimming removed 0 bases from V and 8 bases from J, with 9 bases in between. The length of the CDR3 is 13 residues. CDR1 is KGHDR, CDR2 SFDVKD, per germline. CDR3 nucleotide sequence: TGTGCCACCAGTGATTTGACCCGGCGGGGCTACACCTTC. Amino acids: CATSDLTRRGYTF.

The chain has TRBV2 and TRBJ1-2; the match to TRBD1 covers 7 bases. Germline V gene sequence: CDR1 SNHLY, CDR2 FYNNEI. This CDR3 contains 13 residues. Trimming at V came to 6 bases and at J to 6 bases, leaving 7 bases not matched to a gene. The CDR3 nucleotides read TGTGCCAGCAGGGCCAGGGGGTACGATGGCTACACCTTC. Translation: CASRARGYDGYTF.

This chain links TRBV4-1 with TRBJ2-5; no clear D. The CDR3 extends over 15 amino acids. CDR1 is MGHRA and CDR2 is YSYEKL in the germline V gene. Trimming stripped 3 bases from V and 5 bases from J, with 16 bases between. CDR3 coding DNA: TGCGCCAGCAGCCAGTCTCCGGCCCGGAGTGAGACCCAGTACTTC. This encodes CASSQSPARSETQYF.

V gene TRBV12-1 combines with J gene TRBJ2-7; the table's D gene call, TRBD2, was not cross checked with the DNA. TRBV12-1 is noted as a pseudogene. The CDR3 runs 18 residues. CDR3 residues: CASSSPGLAEMDSYEQYV. The CDR3 DNA reads as TGTGCCAGCAGCTCGCCGGGACTAGCAGAAATGGACTCCTACGAGCAGTACGTC.

J is TRBJ2-2 and V is TRBV15; the D gene is possibly TRBD2 (6 bases). From germline, CDR1 is LNHNV and CDR2 YYDKDF (reference sequence). Trimming removed 2 bases from V and 2 bases from J, with 12 bases in between. The CDR3 extends over 16 amino acids. CDR3 residues: CATSRLGLGNTGELFF. The DNA of the CDR3 is TGTGCCACCAGCAGATTGGGACTCGGAAACACCGGGGAGCTGTTTTTT.

This sequence joins TRBV9 and TRBJ2-5; 11 bases line up with TRBD2. V shed 0 bases, J shed 2 bases, and the junction held 3 bases outside the gene matches. This CDR3 is 16 amino acids long. The germline gives CDR1 SGDLS, CDR2 YYNGEE. The CDR3 is CASSVAASGGQETQYF. CDR3 bases: TGTGCCAGCAGCGTAGCGGCTAGCGGGGGGCAAGAGACCCAGTACTTC.

V and J are TRBV3-1 (or the pseudogene TRBV3-2) and TRBJ2-1; D might be TRBD1 (5 bases). Germline CDR1 LGHDT, CDR2 YNNKEL (reference sequence). Trimming shortened V by 2 bases and J by 7 bases, and 18 bases separated the two germline ends. The length of the CDR3 is 16 residues. The CDR3 region is CASSQFNRQGKNEQFF. The CDR3, as DNA: TGTGCCAGCAGCCAATTCAACCGGCAGGGTAAAAATGAGCAGTTCTTC.

V usage is TRBV21-1 and J usage is TRBJ1-2; the DNA was not compared with TRBD1, the D call given in the table. TRBV21-1 constitutes a pseudogene. This CDR3 has 17 residues. The CDR3 DNA is TGTGCCAGCAGCAAAAAAGACAGGGCAAGGGGGAACTATGGCTACACCTTC. Translated: CASSKKDRARGNYGYTF.

The rearrangement links TRBV5-6 to TRBJ2-7; TRBD1 might be the D (6 bases). The CDR3 loop spans 14 amino acids. V lost 2 bases to trimming and J lost 2 bases, with 11 bases between them. Germline V CDR1 and CDR2: SGHDT, YYEEEE. This chain's CDR3 is CASSFGTWAYEQYV. CDR3 nucleotide sequence: TGTGCCAGCAGCTTCGGGACATGGGCCTACGAGCAGTACGTC.